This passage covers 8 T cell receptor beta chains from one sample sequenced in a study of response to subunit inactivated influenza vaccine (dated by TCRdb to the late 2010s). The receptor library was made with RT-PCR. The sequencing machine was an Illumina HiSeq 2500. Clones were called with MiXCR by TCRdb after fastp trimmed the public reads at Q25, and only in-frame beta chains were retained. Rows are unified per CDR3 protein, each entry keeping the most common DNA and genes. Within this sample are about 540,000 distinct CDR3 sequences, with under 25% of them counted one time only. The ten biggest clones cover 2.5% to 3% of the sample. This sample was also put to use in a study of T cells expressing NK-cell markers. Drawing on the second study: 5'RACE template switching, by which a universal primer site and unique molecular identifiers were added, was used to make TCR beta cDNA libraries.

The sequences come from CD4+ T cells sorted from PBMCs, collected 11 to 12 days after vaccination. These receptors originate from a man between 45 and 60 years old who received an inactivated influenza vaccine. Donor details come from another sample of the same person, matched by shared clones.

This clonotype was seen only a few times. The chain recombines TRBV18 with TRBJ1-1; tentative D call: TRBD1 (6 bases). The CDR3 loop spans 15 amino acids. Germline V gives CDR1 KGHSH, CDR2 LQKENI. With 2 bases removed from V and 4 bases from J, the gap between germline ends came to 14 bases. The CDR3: CASSPSTGMGTEAFF. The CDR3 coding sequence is TGTGCCAGCTCACCAAGTACAGGGATGGGCACTGAAGCTTTCTTT.

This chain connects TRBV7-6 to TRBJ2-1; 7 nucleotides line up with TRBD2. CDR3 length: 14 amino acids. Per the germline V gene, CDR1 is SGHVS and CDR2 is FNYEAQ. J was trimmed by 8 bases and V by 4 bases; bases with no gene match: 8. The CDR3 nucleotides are TGTGCCAGCAGCTCTAGGGACTATTCCCATGAGCAGTTCTTC. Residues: CASSSRDYSHEQFF.

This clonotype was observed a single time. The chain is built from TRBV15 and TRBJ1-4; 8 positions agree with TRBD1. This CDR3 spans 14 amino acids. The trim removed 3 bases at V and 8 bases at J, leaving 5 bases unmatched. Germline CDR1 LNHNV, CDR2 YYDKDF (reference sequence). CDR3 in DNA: TGTGCCACCAGCAGCGACAGGGGAGGCGAAAAACTGTTTTTT. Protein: CATSSDRGGEKLFF.

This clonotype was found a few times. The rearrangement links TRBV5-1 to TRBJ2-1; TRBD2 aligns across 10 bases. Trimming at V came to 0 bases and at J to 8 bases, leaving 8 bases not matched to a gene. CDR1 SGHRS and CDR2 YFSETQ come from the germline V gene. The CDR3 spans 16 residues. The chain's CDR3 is CASSLAGTSGVHEQFF. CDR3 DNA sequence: TGCGCCAGCAGCTTGGCGGGTACTAGCGGGGTGCATGAGCAGTTCTTC.

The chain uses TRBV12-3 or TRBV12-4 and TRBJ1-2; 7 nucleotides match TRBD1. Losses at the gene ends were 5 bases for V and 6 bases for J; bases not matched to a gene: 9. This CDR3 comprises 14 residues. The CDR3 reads CASSPGEGGNGYTF. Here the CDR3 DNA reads TGTGCCAGCAGTCCCGGGGAAGGGGGCAATGGCTACACCTTC.

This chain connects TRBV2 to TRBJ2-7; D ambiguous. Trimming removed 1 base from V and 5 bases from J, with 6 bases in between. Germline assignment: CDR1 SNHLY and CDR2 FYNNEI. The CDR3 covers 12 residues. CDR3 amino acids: CASSEGWDEQYF. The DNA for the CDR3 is TGTGCCAGCAGTGAAGGGTGGGACGAGCAGTACTTC.

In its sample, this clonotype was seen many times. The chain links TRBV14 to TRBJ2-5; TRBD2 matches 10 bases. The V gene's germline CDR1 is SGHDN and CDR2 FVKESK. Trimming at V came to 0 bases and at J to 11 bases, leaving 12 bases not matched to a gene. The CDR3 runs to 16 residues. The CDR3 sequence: CASSQDTAGGSPQQYF. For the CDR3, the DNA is TGTGCCAGCAGCCAAGATACAGCGGGAGGGTCCCCGCAACAGTACTTC.

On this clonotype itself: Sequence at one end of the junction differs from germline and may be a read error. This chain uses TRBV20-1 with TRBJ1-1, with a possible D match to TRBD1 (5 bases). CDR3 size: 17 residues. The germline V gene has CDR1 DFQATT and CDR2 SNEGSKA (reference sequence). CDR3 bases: TGCTGTGCTAGAGATACCTTCGGGGGGACCTTGAACACTGAAGCTTTCTTT. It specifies CCARDTFGGTLNTEAFF.